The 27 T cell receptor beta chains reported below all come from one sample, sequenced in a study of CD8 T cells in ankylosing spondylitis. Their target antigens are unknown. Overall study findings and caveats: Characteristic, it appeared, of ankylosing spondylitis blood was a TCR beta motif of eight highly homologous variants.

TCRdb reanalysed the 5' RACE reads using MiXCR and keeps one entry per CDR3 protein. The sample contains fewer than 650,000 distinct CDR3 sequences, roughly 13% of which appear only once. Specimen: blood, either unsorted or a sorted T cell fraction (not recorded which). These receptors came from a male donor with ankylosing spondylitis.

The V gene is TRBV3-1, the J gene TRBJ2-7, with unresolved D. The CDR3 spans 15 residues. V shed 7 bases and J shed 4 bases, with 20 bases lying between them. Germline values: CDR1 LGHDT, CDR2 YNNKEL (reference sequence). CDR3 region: CASTLGMAAGYEQYF. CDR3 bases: TGTGCCAGCACCCTCGGAATGGCAGCTGGGTACGAGCAGTACTTC.

CDR3 amino acids: CASSQARGDQPQHF. The DNA for the CDR3 is TGTGCCAGCAGCCAAGCTAGGGGGGATCAGCCCCAGCATTTT. This rearrangement joins TRBV3-1 to TRBJ1-5; possibly TRBD1 for D (6 bases). Per the germline V gene, CDR1 is LGHDT and CDR2 is YNNKEL (reference sequence). V was trimmed by 1 base and J by 5 bases, leaving 9 bases between them. The CDR3 loop spans 14 amino acids.

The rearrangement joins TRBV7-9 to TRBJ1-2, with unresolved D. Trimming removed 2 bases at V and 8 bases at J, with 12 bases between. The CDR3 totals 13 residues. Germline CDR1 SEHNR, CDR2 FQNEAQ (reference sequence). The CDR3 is CASSLRPVGGYTF. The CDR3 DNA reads TGTGCCAGCAGCTTACGCCCCGTCGGGGGCTACACCTTC.

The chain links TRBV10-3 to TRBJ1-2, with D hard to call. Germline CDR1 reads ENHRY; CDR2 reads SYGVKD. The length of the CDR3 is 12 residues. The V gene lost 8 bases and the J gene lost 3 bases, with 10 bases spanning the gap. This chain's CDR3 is CAIGGTDYGYTF. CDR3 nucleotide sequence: TGTGCCATCGGAGGCACCGACTATGGCTACACCTTC.

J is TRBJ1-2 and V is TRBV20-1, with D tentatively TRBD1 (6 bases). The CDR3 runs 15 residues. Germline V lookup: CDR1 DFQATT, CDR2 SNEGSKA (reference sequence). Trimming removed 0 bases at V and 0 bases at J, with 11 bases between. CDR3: CSARDLGQTNYGYTF. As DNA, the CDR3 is TGCAGTGCTAGAGATCTTGGACAGACTAACTATGGCTACACCTTC.

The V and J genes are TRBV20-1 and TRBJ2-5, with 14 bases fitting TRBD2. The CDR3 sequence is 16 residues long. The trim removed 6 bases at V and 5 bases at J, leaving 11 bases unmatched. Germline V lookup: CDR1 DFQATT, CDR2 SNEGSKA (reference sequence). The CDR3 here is CSARSGLAGVGETQYF. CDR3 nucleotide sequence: TGCAGTGCGCGGTCGGGACTAGCGGGAGTCGGGGAGACCCAGTACTTC.

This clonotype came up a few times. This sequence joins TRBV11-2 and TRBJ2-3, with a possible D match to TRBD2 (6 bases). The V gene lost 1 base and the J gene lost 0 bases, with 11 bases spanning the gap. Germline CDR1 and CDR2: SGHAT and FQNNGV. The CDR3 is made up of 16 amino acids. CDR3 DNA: TGTGCCAGCAGCTTAGCGGAGGGGTTTAGCACAGATACGCAGTATTTT. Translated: CASSLAEGFSTDTQYF.

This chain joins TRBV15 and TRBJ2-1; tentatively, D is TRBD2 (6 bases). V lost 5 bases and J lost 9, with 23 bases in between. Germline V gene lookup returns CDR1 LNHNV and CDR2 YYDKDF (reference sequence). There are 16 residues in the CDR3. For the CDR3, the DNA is TGTGCCACCAGCTGGGGCGGGAATGAGGGTTTTGGTGAGCAGTTCTTC. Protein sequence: CATSWGGNEGFGEQFF.

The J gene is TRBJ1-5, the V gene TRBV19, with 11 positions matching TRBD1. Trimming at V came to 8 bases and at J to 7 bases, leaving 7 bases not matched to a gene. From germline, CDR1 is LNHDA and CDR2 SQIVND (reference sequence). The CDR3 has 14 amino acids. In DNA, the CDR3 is TGTGCCAGTGGGGGACAGGGGGACCTACAGCCCCAGCATTTT. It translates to CASGGQGDLQPQHF.

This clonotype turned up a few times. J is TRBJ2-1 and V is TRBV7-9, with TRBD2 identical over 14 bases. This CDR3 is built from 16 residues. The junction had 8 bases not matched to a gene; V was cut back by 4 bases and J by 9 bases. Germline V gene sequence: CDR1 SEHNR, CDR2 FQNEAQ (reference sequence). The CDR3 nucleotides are TGTGCCAGCAGCTCCGGGACTAGCGGGAGTAGGGGTGAGCAGTTCTTC. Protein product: CASSSGTSGSRGEQFF.

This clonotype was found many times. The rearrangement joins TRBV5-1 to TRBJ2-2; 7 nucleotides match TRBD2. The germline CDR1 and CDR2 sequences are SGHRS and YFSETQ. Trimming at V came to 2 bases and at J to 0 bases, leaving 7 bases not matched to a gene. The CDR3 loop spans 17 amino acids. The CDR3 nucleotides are TGCGCCAGCAGCTTAACGGGAGGAATCGCGAACACCGGGGAGCTGTTTTTT. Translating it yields CASSLTGGIANTGELFF.

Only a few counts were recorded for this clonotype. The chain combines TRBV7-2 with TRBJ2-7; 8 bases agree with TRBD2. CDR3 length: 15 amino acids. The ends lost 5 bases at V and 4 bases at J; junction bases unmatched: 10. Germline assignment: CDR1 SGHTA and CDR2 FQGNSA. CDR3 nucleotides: TGTGCCAGCAGCCCGGGGGGGCTAGCGGTTTACGAGCAGTACTTC. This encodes CASSPGGLAVYEQYF.

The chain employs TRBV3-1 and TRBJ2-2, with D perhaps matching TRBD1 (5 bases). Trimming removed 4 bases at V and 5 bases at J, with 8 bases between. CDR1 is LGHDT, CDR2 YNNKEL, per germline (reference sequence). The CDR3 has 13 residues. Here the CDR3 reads CASSRRQTGELFF. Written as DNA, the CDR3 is TGTGCCAGCAGCCGTCGACAGACCGGGGAGCTGTTTTTT.

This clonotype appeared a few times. The CDR3 DNA reads TGCAGTGCTAGGGACCCGGGGACAGCGGATGGCTACACCTTC. Protein sequence: CSARDPGTADGYTF. This sequence joins TRBV20-1 and TRBJ1-2; 7 bases agree with TRBD1. This CDR3 contains 14 residues. The germline V gene encodes CDR1 DFQATT and CDR2 SNEGSKA (reference sequence). The V gene end was trimmed by 3 bases and the J gene end by 6 bases; junction bases not matched to a gene: 10.

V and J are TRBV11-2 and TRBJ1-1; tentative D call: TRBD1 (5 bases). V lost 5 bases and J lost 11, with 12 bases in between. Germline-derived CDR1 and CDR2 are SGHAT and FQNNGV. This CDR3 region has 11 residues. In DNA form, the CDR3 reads TGTGCCAGCAGCCCCGGGGGAAGGGCTTTCTTT. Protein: CASSPGGRAFF.

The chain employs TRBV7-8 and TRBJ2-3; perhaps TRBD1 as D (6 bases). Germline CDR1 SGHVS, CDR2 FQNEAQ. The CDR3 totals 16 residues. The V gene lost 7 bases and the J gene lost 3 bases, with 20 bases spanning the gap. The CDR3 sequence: CASTPFVGASTDTQYF. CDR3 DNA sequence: TGTGCCAGCACTCCCTTCGTGGGGGCGAGTACAGATACGCAGTATTTT.

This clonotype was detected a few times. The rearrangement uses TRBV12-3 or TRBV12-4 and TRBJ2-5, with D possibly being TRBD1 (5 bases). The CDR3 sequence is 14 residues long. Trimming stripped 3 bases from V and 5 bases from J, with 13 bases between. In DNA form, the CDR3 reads TGTGCCAGCAGTTTCAGGGTTACCCGGGAGACCCAGTACTTC. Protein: CASSFRVTRETQYF.

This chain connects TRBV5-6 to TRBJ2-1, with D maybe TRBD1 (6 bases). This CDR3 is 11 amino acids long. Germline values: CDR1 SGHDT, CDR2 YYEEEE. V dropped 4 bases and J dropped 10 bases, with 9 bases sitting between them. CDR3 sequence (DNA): TGTGCCAGCAGCCAAAGGGGGGAGCAGTTCTTC. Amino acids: CASSQRGEQFF.

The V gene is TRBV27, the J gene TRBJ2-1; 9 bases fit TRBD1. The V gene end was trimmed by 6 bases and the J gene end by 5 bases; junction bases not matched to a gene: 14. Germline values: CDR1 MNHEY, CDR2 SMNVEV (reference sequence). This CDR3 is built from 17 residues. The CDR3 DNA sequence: TGTGCCAGCAGACTCTTCGGAAACAGGGGGCTGAACAATGAGCAGTTCTTC. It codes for CASRLFGNRGLNNEQFF.

The CDR3 nucleotides are TGTGCCAGCAGCCTGGGGGGTGCCCGGAACACTGAAGCTTTCTTT. Its protein product is CASSLGGARNTEAFF. This chain links TRBV7-9 with TRBJ1-1, with TRBD1 as a possible D gene (5 bases). The CDR3 runs to 15 residues. V was clipped by 5 bases and J by 1 base, with 14 bases between them. Germline assignment: CDR1 SEHNR and CDR2 FQNEAQ (reference sequence). The complete variable domain, with remaining parts taken from reference TRBV7-9 and TRBJ1-1, reads DTGVSQNPRHKITKRGQNVTFRCDPISEHNRLYWYRQTLGQGPEFLTYFQNEAQLEKSRLLSDRFSAERPKGSFSTLEIQRTEQGDSAMYLCASSLGGARNTEAFFGQGTRLTVV.

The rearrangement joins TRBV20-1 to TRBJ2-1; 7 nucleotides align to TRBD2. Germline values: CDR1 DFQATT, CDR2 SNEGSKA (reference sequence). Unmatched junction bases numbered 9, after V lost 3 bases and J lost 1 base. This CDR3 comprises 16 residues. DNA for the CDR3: TGCAGTGCTAGCGGTCGGAGCGGGGAATCCTACAATGAGCAGTTCTTC. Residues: CSASGRSGESYNEQFF.

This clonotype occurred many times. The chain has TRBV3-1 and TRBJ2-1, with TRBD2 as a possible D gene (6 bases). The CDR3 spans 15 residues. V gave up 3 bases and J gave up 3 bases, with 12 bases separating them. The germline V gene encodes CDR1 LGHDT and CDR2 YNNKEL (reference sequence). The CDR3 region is CASSQAGTLYNEQFF. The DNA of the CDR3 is TGTGCCAGCAGCCAGGCGGGAACCCTCTACAATGAGCAGTTCTTC.

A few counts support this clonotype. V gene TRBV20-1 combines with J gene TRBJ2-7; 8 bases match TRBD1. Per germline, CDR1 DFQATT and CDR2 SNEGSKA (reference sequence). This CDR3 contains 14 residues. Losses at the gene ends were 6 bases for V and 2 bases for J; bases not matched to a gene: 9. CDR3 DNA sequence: TGCAGTGCAACTACAGGGGGACCGGCCTACGAGCAGTACTTC. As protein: CSATTGGPAYEQYF.

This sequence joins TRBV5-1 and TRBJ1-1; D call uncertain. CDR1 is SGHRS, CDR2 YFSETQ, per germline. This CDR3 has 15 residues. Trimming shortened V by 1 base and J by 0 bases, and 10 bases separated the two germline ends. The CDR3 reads CASSLSLNLNTEAFF. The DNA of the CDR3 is TGCGCCAGCAGCTTGAGTTTGAACCTGAACACTGAAGCTTTCTTT.

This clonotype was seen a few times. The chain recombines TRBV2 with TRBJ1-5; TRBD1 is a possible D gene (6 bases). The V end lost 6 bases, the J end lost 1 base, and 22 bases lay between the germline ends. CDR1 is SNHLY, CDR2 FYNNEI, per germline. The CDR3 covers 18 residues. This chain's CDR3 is CASSDGFRDTRSNQPQHF. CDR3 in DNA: TGTGCCAGCAGCGATGGGTTCCGGGACACTCGCAGCAATCAGCCCCAGCATTTT.

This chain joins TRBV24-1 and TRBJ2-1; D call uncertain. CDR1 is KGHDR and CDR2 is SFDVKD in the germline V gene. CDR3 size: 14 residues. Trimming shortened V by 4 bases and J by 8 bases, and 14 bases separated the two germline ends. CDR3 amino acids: CATSDSNVLDEQFF. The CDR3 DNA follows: TGTGCCACCAGTGACTCTAACGTGCTAGATGAGCAGTTCTTC.

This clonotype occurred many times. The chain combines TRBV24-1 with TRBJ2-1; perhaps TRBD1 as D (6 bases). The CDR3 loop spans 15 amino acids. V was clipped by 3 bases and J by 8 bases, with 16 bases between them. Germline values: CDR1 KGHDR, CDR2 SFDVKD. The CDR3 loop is CATSDTGRLRDEQFF. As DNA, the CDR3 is TGTGCCACCAGTGATACAGGGCGGCTAAGGGATGAGCAGTTCTTC.